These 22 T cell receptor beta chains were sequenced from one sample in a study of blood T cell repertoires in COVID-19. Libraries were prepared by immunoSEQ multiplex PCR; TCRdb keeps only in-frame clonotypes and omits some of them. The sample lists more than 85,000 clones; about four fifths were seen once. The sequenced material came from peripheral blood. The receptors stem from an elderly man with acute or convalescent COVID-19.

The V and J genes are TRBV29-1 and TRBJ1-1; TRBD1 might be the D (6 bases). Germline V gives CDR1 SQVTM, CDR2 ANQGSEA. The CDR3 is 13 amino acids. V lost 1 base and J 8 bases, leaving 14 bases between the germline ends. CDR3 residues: CSVEVGQWGEAFF. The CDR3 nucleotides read TGCAGCGTTGAAGTTGGACAGTGGGGCGAAGCTTTCTTT.

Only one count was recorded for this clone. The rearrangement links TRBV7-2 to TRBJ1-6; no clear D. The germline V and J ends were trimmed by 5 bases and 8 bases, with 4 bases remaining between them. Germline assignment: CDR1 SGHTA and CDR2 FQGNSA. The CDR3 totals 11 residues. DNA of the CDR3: TGTGCCAGCAGCCTCGATTCACCCCTCCACTTT. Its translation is CASSLDSPLHF.

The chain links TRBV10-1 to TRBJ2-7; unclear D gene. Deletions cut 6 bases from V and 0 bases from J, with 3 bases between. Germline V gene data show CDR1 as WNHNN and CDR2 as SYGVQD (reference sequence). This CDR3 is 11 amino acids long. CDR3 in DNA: TGCGCCAGCAGCAACTCCTACGAGCAGTACTTC. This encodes CASSNSYEQYF.

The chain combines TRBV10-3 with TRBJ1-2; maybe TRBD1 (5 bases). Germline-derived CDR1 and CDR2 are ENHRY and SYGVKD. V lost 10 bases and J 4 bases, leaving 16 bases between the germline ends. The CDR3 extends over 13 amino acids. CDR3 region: CATSDFDSYGYTF. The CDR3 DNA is TGTGCCACCTCCGATTTTGACAGCTATGGCTACACCTTC.

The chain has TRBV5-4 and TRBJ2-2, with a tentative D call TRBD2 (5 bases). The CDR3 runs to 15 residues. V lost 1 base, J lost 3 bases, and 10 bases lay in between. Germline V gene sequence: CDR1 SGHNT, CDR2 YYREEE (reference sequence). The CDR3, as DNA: TGTGCCAGCAGCTTGCTTATTAGCGACACCGGGGAGCTGTTTTTT. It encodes CASSLLISDTGELFF.

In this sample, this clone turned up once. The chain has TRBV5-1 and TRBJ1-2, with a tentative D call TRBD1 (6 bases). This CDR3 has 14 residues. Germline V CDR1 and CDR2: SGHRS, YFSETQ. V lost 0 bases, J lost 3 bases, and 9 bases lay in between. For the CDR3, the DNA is TGCGCCAGCAGCTTGGGGACAGCGGACTATGGCTACACCTTC. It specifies CASSLGTADYGYTF.

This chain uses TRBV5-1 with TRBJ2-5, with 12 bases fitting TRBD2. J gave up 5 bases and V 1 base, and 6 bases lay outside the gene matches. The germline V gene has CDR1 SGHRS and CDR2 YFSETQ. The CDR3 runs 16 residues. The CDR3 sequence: CASSLLAGGSMETQYF. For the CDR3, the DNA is TGCGCCAGCAGCTTGCTAGCGGGAGGGAGTATGGAGACCCAGTACTTC.

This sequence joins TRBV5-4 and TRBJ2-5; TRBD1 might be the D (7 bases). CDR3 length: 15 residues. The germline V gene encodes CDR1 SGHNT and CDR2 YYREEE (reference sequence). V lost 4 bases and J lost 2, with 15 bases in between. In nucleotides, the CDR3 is TGTGCCAGCAGCAGGGGCAGGGGGACTCAAGAGACCCAGTACTTC. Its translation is CASSRGRGTQETQYF.

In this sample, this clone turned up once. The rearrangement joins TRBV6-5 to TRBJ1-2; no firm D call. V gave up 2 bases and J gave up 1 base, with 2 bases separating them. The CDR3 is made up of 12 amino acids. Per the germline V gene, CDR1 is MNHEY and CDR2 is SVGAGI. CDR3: CASSYRNYGYTF. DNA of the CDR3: TGTGCCAGCAGTTACCGTAACTATGGCTACACCTTC.

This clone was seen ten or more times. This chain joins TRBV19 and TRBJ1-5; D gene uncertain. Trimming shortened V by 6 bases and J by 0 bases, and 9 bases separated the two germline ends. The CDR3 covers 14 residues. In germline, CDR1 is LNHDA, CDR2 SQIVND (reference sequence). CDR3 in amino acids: CASSPGNSNQPQHF. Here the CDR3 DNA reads TGTGCCAGTAGCCCAGGAAATAGCAATCAGCCCCAGCATTTT.

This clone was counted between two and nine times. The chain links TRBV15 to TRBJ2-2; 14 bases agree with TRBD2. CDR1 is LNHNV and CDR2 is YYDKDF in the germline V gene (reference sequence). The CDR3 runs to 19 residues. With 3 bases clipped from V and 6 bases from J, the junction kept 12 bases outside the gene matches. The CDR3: CATSSREALTSGRAGELFF. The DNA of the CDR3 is TGTGCCACCAGCAGCCGCGAGGCCCTGACTAGCGGGAGGGCCGGGGAGCTGTTTTTT.

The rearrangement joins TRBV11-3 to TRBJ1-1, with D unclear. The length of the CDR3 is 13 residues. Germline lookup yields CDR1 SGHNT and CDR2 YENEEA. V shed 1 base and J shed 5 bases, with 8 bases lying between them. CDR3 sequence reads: CASSLGSRTEAFF. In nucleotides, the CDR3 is TGTGCCAGCAGCTTAGGGTCCAGGACTGAAGCTTTCTTT. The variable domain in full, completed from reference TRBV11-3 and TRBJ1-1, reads EAGVVQSPRYKIIEKKQPVAFWCNPISGHNTLYWYLQNLGQGPELLIRYENEEAVDDSQLPKDRFSAERLKGVDSTLKIQPAELGDSAVYLCASSLGSRTEAFFGQGTRLTVV.

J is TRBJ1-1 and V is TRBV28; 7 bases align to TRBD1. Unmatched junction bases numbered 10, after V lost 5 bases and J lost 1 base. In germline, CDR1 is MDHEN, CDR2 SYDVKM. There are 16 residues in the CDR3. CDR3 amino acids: CASSTPGTATNTEAFF. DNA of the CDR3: TGTGCCAGCAGTACTCCCGGGACAGCGACGAACACTGAAGCTTTCTTT. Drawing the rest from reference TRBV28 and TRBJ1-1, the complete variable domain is DVKVTQSSRYLVKRTGEKVFLECVQDMDHENMFWYRQDPGLGLRLIYFSYDVKMKEKGDIPEGYSVSREKKERFSLILESASTNQTSMYLCASSTPGTATNTEAFFGQGTRLTVV.

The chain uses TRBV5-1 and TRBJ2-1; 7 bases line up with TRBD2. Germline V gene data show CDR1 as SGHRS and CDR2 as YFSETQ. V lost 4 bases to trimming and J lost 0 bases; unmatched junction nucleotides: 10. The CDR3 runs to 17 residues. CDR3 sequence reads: CASSLGGSGVSYNEQFF. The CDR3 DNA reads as TGCGCCAGCAGCCTTGGGGGGAGCGGGGTCTCCTACAATGAGCAGTTCTTC.

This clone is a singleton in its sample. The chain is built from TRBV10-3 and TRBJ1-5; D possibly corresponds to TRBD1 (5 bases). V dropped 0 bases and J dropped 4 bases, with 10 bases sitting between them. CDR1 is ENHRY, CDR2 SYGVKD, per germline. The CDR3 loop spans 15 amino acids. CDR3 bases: TGTGCCATCAGTGAGTCGTATGCAGGGAATCAGCCCCAGCATTTT. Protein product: CAISESYAGNQPQHF.

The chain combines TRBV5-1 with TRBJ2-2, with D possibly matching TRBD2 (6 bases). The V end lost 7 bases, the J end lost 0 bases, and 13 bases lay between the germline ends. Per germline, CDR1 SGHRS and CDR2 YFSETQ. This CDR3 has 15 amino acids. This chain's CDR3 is CASVEGPSNTGELFF. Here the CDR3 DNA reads TGCGCCAGCGTGGAGGGTCCCTCGAACACCGGGGAGCTGTTTTTT.

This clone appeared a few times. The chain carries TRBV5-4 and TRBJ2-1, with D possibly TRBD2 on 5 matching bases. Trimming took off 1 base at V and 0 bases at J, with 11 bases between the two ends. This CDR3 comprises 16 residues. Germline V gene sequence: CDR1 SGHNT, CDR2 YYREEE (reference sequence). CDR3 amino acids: CASSLQRSSSYNEQFF. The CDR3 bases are TGTGCCAGCAGCTTGCAGCGGAGCAGCTCCTACAATGAGCAGTTCTTC. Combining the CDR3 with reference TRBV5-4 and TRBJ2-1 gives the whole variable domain ETGVTQSPTHLIKTRGQQVTLRCSSQSGHNTVSWYQQALGQGPQFIFQYYREEENGRGNFPPRFSGLQFPNYSSELNVNALELDDSALYLCASSLQRSSSYNEQFFGPGTRLTVL.

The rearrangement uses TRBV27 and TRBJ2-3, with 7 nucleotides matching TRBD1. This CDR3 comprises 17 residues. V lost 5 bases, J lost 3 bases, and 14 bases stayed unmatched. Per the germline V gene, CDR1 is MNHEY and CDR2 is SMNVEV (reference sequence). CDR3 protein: CASSPRVVRGLTDTQYF. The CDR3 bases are TGTGCCAGCAGTCCCCGAGTCGTCAGGGGGTTGACAGATACGCAGTATTTT.

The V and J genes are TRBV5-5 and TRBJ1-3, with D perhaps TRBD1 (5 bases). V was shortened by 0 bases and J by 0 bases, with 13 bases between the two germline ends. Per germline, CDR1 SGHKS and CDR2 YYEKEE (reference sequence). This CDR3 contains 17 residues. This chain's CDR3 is CASSLDWGQGSGNTIYF. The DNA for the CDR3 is TGTGCCAGCAGCTTGGACTGGGGTCAGGGCTCTGGAAACACCATATATTTT.

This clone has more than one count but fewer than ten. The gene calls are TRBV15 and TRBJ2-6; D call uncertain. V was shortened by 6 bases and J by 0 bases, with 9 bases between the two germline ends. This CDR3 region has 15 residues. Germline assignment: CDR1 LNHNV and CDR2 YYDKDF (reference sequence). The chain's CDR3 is CATSGDGSGANVLTF. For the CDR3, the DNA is TGTGCCACCAGTGGAGACGGCTCTGGGGCCAACGTCCTGACTTTC.

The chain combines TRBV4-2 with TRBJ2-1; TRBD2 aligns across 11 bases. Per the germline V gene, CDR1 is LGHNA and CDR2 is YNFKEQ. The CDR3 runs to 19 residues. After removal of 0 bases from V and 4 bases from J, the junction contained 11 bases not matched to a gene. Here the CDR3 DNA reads TGTGCCAGCAGCCAAGATCCAAGTAGCGGGAGGGGATTGTACAATGAGCAGTTCTTC. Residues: CASSQDPSSGRGLYNEQFF.

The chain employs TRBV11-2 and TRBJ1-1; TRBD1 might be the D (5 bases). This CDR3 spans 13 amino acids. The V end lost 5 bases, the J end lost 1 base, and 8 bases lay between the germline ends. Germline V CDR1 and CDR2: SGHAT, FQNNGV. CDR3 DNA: TGTGCCAGCAGCCCTAGGGGGAACACTGAAGCTTTCTTT. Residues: CASSPRGNTEAFF.